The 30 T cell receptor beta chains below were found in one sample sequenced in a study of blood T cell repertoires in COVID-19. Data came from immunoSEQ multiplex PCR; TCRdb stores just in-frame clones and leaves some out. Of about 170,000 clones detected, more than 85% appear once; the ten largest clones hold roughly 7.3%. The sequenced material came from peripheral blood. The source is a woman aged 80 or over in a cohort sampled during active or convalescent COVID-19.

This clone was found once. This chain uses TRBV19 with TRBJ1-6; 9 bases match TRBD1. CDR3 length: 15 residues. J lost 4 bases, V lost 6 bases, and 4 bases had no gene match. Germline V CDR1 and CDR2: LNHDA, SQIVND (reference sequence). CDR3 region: CASSPDRGYNSPLHF. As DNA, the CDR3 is TGTGCCAGTAGCCCGGACAGGGGTTATAATTCACCCCTCCACTTT.

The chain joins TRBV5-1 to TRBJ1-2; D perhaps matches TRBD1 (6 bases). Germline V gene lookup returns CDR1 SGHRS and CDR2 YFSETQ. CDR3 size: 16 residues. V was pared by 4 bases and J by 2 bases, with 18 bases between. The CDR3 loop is CASSPVSIQGNYGYTF. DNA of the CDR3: TGCGCCAGCAGCCCTGTATCGATCCAGGGGAACTATGGCTACACCTTC.

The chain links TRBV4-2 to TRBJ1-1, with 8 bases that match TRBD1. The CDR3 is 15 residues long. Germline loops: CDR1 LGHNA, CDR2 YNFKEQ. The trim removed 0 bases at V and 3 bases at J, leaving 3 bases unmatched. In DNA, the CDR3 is TGTGCCAGCAGCCAAGAGGGACAGGCACACACTGAAGCTTTCTTT. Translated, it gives CASSQEGQAHTEAFF.

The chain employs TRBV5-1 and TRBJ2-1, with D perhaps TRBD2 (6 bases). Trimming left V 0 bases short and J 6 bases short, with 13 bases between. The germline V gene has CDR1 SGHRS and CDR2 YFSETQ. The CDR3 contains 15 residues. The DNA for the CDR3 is TGCGCCAGCAGCTTGGAGCTTGGGGGAGGCAATGAGCAGTTCTTC. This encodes CASSLELGGGNEQFF.

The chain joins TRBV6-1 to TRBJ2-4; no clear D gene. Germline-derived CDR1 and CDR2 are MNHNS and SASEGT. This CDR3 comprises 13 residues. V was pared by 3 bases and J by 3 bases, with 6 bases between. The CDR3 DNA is TGTGCCAGCAGTGATCACAGCAAAAACATTCAGTACTTC. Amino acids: CASSDHSKNIQYF.

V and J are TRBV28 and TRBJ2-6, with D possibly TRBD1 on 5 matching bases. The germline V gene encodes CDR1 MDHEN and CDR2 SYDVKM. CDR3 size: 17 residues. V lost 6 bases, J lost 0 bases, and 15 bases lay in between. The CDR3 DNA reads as TGTGCCAGCAGCGCTGCAGACAGAGGCTCTGGGGCCAACGTCCTGACTTTC. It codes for CASSAADRGSGANVLTF.

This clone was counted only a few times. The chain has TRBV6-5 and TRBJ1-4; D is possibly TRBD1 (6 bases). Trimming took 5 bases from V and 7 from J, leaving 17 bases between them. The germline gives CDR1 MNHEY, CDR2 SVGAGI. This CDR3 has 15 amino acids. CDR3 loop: CASSKSRGRGEKLFF. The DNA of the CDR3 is TGTGCCAGCAGTAAGAGCAGGGGACGGGGTGAAAAACTGTTTTTT.

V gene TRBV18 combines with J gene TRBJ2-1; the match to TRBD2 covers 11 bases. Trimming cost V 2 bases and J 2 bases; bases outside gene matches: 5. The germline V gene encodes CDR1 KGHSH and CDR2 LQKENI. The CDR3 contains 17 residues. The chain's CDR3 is CASSPNLAGGPYNEQFF. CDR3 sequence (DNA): TGTGCCAGCTCACCAAACTTAGCGGGAGGGCCCTACAATGAGCAGTTCTTC.

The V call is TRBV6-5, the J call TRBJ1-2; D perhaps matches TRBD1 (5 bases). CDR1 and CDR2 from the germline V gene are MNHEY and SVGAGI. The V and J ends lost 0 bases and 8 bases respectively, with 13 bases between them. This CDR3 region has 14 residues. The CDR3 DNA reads TGTGCCAGCAGTTACTCGGGGCGGGAGAAGGGCTACACCTTC. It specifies CASSYSGREKGYTF.

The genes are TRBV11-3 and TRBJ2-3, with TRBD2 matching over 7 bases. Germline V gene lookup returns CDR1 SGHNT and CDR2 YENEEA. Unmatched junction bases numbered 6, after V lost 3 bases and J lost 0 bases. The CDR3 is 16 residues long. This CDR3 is CASSFSLAASTDTQYF. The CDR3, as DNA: TGTGCCAGCAGCTTCTCTCTAGCGGCTAGCACAGATACGCAGTATTTT.

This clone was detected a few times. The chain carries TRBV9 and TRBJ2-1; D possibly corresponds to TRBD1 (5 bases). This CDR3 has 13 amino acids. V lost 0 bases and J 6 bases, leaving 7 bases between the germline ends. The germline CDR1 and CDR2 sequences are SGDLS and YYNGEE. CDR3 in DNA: TGTGCCAGCAGCGTAGGGCAGGGCAATGAGCAGTTCTTC. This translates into CASSVGQGNEQFF.

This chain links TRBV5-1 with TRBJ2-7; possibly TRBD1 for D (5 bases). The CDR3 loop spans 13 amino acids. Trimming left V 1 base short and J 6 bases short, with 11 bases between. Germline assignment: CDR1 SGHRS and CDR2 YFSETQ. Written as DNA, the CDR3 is TGCGCCAGCAGCTTGTGGAAAGGGGCCGAGCAGTACGTC. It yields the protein CASSLWKGAEQYV.

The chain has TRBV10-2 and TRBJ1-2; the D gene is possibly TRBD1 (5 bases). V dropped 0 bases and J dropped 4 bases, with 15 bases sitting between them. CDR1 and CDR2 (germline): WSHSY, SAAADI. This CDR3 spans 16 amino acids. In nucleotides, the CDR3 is TGCGCCAGCAGTGAGTCGATCTTGGGGGGTGGCTATGGCTACACCTTC. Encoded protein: CASSESILGGGYGYTF.

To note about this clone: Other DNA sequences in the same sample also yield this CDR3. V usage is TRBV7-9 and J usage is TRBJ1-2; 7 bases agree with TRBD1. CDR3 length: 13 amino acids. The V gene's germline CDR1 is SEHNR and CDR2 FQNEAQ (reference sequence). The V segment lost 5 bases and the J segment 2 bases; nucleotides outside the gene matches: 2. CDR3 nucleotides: TGTGCCAGCAGCCCGACAGGGAACTATGGCTACACCTTC. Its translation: CASSPTGNYGYTF.

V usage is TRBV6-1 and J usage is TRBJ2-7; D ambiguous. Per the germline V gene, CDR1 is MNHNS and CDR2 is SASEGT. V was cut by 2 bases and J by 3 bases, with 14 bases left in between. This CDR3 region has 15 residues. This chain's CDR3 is CASSESTGWNYEQYV. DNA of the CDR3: TGTGCCAGCAGTGAATCCACGGGTTGGAACTACGAGCAGTACGTC.

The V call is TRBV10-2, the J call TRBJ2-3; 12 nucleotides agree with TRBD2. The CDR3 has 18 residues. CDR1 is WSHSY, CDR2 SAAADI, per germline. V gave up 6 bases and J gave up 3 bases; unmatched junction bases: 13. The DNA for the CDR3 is TGCGCCAGCAGCACAGGTGAAGGACTAGCGGGATATACAGATACGCAGTATTTT. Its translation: CASSTGEGLAGYTDTQYF.

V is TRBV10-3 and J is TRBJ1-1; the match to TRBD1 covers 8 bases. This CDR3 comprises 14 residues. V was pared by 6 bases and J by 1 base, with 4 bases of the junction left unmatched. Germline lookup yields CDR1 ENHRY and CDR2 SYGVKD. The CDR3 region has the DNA TGTGCCATCAGCGGAGACAGGGGGAACACTGAAGCTTTCTTT. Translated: CAISGDRGNTEAFF.

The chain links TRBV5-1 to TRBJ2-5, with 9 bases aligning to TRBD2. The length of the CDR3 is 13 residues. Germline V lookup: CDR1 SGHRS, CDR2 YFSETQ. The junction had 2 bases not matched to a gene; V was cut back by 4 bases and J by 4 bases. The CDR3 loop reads CASSPGLAETQYF. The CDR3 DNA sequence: TGCGCCAGCAGCCCGGGACTAGCAGAGACCCAGTACTTC.

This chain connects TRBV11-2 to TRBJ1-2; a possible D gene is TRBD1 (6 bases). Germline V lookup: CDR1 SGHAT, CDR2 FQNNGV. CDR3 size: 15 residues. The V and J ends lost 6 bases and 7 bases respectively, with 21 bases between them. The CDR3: CASSELRGSVFGYTF. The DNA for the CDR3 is TGTGCCAGCAGTGAACTGAGGGGGTCCGTATTTGGCTACACCTTC.

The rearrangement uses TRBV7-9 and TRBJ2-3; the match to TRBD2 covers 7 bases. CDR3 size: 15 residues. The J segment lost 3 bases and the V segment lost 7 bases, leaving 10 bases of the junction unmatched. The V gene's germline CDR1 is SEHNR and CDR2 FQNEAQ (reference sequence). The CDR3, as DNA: TGTGCCAGCACACGGGGGGTGTCAGCGACAGATACGCAGTATTTT. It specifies CASTRGVSATDTQYF.

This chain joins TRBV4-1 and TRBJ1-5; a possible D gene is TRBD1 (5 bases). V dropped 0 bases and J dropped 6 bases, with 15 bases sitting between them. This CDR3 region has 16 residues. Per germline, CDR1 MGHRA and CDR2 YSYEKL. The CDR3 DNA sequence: TGCGCCAGCAGCCAAGATCTCATCGTGGGGGGTCAGCCCCAGCATTTT. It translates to CASSQDLIVGGQPQHF.

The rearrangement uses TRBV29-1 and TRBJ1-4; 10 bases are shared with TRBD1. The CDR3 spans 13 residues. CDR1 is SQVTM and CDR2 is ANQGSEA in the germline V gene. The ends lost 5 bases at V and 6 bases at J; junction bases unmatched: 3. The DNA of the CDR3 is TGCAGCGTTAGGACAGGGGGACATGAAAAACTGTTTTTT. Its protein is CSVRTGGHEKLFF. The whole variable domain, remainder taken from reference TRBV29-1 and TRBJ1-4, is SAVISQKPSRDICQRGTSLTIQCQVDSQVTMMFWYRQQPGQSLTLIATANQGSEATYESGFVIDKFPISRPNLTFSTLTVSNMSPEDSSIYLCSVRTGGHEKLFFGSGTQLSVL.

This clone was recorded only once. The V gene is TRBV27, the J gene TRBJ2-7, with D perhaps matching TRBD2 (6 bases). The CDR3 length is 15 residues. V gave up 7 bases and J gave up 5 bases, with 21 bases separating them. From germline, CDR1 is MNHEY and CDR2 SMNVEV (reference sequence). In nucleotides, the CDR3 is TGTGCCAGCAAGGGTCGTGGAGGGTTCAGGAACGAGCAGTACTTC. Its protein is CASKGRGGFRNEQYF.

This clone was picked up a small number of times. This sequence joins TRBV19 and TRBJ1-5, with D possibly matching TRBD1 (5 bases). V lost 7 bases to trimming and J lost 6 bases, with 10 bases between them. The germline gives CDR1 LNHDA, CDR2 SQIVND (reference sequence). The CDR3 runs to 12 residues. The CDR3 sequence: CASKQGAQPQHF. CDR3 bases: TGTGCCAGTAAGCAGGGCGCTCAGCCCCAGCATTTT.

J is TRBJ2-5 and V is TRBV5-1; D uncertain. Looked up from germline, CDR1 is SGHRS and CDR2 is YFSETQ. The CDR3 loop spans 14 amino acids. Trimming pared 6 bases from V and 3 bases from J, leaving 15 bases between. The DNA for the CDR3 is TGCGCCAGCAAAATCTTTGAGGAGAAAGAGACCCAGTACTTC. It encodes CASKIFEEKETQYF.

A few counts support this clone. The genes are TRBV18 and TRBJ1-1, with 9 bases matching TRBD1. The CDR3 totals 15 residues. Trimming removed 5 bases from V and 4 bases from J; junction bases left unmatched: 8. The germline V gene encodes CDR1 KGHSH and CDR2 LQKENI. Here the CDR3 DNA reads TGTGCCAGCTCAGCACAGGGGGCGTCGGGCACTGAAGCTTTCTTT. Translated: CASSAQGASGTEAFF.

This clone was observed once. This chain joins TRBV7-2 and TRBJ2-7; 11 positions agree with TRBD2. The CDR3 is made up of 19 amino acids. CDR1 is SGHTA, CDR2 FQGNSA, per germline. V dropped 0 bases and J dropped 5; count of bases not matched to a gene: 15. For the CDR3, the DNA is TGTGCCAGCAGCTTAGCGGTCGGAGTAGCGGGGGGGCCGGGGGACGAGCAGTACTTC. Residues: CASSLAVGVAGGPGDEQYF. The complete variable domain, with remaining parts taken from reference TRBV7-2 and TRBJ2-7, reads GAGVSQSPSNKVTEKGKDVELRCDPISGHTALYWYRQSLGQGLEFLIYFQGNSAPDKSGLPSDRFSAERTGGSVSTLTIQRTQQEDSAVYLCASSLAVGVAGGPGDEQYFGPGTRLTVT.

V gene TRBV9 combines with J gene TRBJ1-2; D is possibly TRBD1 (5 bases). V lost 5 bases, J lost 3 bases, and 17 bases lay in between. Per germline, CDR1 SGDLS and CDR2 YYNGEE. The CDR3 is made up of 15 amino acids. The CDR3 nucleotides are TGTGCCAGCAGAAACCCTACGGGGGGGGACTATGGCTACACCTTC. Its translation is CASRNPTGGDYGYTF.

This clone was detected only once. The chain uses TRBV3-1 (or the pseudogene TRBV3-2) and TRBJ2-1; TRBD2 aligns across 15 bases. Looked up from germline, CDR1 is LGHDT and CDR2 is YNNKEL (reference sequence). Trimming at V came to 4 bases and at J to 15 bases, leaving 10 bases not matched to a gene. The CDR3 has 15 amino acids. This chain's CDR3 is CASSPGGTSGGLGFF. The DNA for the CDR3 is TGTGCCAGCAGCCCAGGCGGGACTAGCGGGGGGCTCGGGTTCTTC.

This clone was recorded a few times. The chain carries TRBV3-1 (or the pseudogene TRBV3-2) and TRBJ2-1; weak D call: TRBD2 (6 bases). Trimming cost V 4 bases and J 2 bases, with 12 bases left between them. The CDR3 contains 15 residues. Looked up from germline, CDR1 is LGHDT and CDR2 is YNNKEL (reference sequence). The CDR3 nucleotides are TGTGCCAGCAGCCCGACTAGGAGGCCCTACAATGAGCAGTTCTTC. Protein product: CASSPTRRPYNEQFF.